The present TCR beta chain was sequenced within a study of OX40 agonist ivuxolimab in advanced cancers. Turning to the study itself: Mean age around 60 years, range about 20 to 79; 82.7% male.

The CDR3 runs 18 residues. Looked up from germline, CDR1 is SGHNT and CDR2 is YYREEE (reference sequence). Losses at the gene ends were 0 bases for V and 6 bases for J; bases not matched to a gene: 14. Study findings and constraints: There were also nonresponders showing low normalized T-cell clonal expansion.

Method: immunoSEQ multiplex PCR; TCRdb's copy keeps in-frame clones and lacks some. This table has 79,000 or so clones, 75% to 95% appearing once. This clone has a handful of counts. Its matching antigen is unknown. The rearrangement joins TRBV5-4 to TRBJ2-2, with 7 bases matching TRBD1. The sequence was collected from an adult with an advanced solid tumor such as melanoma, head and neck, liver or kidney cancer. The sample here was CD4+ or CD8+ T cells sorted from blood, taken in a trial of the OX40 agonist ivuxolimab. CDR3 coding DNA: TGTGCCAGCAGCTTGGGGGGTCCCGGGACAGCTTTCCCCGGGGAGCTGTTTTTT. Encoded protein: CASSLGGPGTAFPGELFF.